The rows below give T cell receptor beta chains drawn from one sample of a study of blood T cell repertoires in COVID-19. Repertoires were generated with immunoSEQ multiplex PCR, while TCRdb's copy carries only in-frame clones and drops some. The table records about 360,000 clones, 75% to 90% of them present only once. The sequencing sample was made of peripheral blood. These receptor sequences come from a woman aged 55-70 years with COVID-19, enrolled during active disease. The CDR3 runs from the conserved cysteine through the conserved F or W. The D gene is left open where the match is weak. For some rows the clone size is stated as once, few or many, or as a class when expanded; others skip it.

>TRBJ2-5|NA|TRBV19|TRBD1
TGTGCCAGTAATGCACAGGGGGCAGGACAAGAGACCCAGTACTTC
CASNAQGAGQETQYF
>TRBJ1-5|NA|TRBV6-1|NA
TGTGCCAGCAGTGAACACACCTCAGGTCAGCCCCAGCATTTT
CASSEHTSGQPQHF
>TRBJ1-1|NA|TRBV6-6|NA
TGTGCCACACACAGGGAAAACACTGAAGCTTTCTTT
CATHRENTEAFF
>TRBJ1-1|NA|TRBV7-2|NA
TGTGCCAGCAGCAGACAGGTTGGTTACACTGAAGCTTTCTTT
CASSRQVGYTEAFF
>TRBJ1-1|many|TRBV6-2/TRBV6-3|NA
TGTGCCAGCAGTAAGCGGGACACTGAAGCTTTCTTT
CASSKRDTEAFF
>TRBJ2-7|NA|TRBV6-1|NA
TGTGCCAGCAGTGAAGCCGGAGGAGGACCAAGGGATCACGAGCAGTACTTC
CASSEAGGGPRDHEQYF
>TRBJ1-5|NA|TRBV6-1|NA
TGTGCCAGCAGTGTCTCCAGGGTCTATAGCAATCAGCCCCAGCATTTT
CASSVSRVYSNQPQHF
>TRBJ1-2|NA|TRBV30|NA
TGTGCCTGGAGTGTAAACATCGATGGCTACACCTTC
CAWSVNIDGYTF
>TRBJ2-3|NA|TRBV7-2|TRBD2
TGTGCCAGCAGCTACCACGGGGGGGCGTCAGATACGCAGTATTTT
CASSYHGGASDTQYF
>TRBJ2-3|NA|TRBV4-1|TRBD2
TGCGCCAGCAGCCAAGATCGGGGTCCGGAGCGGGGGGCGAGGGATACGCAGTATTTT
CASSQDRGPERGARDTQYF
>TRBJ1-6|NA|TRBV9|TRBD1
TGTGCCAGCAGCGTAGATGAGGGACAGGGGGCTTCCTATAATTCACCCCTCCACTTT
CASSVDEGQGASYNSPLHF
>TRBJ2-3|NA|TRBV27|TRBD1
TGTGCCAGCAGCGACCAGGGGGAATCGCAGTATTTT
CASSDQGESQYF
>TRBJ2-7|NA|TRBV6-5|NA
TGTGCCAGCAGTTACAGGGCCGGGGATTTCTACGAGCAGTACTTC
CASSYRAGDFYEQYF
>TRBJ2-7|NA|TRBV4-2|NA
TGTGCCAGCAGCCAAGAGCCGGGAGTGTTTTACGAGCAGTACTTC
CASSQEPGVFYEQYF
>TRBJ1-5|NA|TRBV5-1|NA
TGCGCCAGCAGCTTCGAGGGAAATCAGCCCCAGCATTTT
CASSFEGNQPQHF
>TRBJ1-1|NA|TRBV5-1|NA
TGCGCCAGCAGCTTGCGGGTGGGGGGTGACACTGAAGCTTTCTTT
CASSLRVGGDTEAFF
>TRBJ1-1|NA|TRBV7-6|TRBD1
TGTGCCAGCACCGAAGACAGGGGGAACACTGAAGCTTTCTTT
CASTEDRGNTEAFF
>TRBJ2-3|NA|TRBV9|TRBD2
TGTGCCAGCAGCGTAGAAGCGGGGGCGAATACAGATACGCAGTATTTT
CASSVEAGANTDTQYF
>TRBJ2-1|NA|TRBV7-3|NA
TGTGCCAGCAGCTCGCTCACCAGCTCCTACAATGAGCAGTTCTTC
CASSSLTSSYNEQFF
>TRBJ1-3|once|TRBV30|NA
TGTGCCTGGGGGACGACAGGAACTGGAAACACCATATATTTT
CAWGTTGTGNTIYF
>TRBJ1-1|few|TRBV7-9|TRBD1
TGTGCCAGCAGCTCATCAGGGGGGACTGAAGCTTTCTTT
CASSSSGGTEAFF
>TRBJ1-2|once|TRBV5-4|TRBD1
TGTGCCAGCAGCACTGGGACAGGTGGAGGCTACACCTTC
CASSTGTGGGYTF
>TRBJ1-5|NA|TRBV7-2|NA
TGTGCCAGCCAATCAGGGGTTGGCAATCAGCCCCAGCATTTT
CASQSGVGNQPQHF
>TRBJ1-2|few|TRBV9|NA
TGTGCCAGCAGCGTAGATGGGAGAAGCTATGGCTACACCTTC
CASSVDGRSYGYTF
>TRBJ1-1|NA|TRBV4-1|NA
TGCGCCAGCAGCCAAGATAACAGCCTTGGGACTGAAGCTTTCTTT
CASSQDNSLGTEAFF
>TRBJ1-5|NA|TRBV4-1|TRBD1
TGCGCCAGCAGCCAAGATCGAGGGGGCGGTCAGCCCCAGCATTTT
CASSQDRGGGQPQHF
>TRBJ2-7|NA|TRBV6-5|TRBD2
TGTGCCAGCAGTCGTCCGGGACTAACCTACGAGCAGTACTTC
CASSRPGLTYEQYF
>TRBJ1-6|NA|TRBV4-1|TRBD1
TGCGCCAGCAGCCAAGTAGACCTAAGGACAGGGCCTAATTCACCCCTCCACTTT
CASSQVDLRTGPNSPLHF
>TRBJ2-2|NA|TRBV13|NA
TGTGCCAGCAACTCGGGGTTTGGTACCGCGAACACCGGGGAGCTGTTTTTT
CASNSGFGTANTGELFF
>TRBJ1-3|few|TRBV15|NA
TGTGCCACCAGCAGAGTGGGGGGCTCTGGAAACACCATATATTTT
CATSRVGGSGNTIYF
>TRBJ1-1|NA|TRBV7-2|NA
TGTGCCAGCAGCCCGTACTTGAACACTGAAGCTTTCTTT
CASSPYLNTEAFF
>TRBJ2-3|once|TRBV29-1|NA
TGCAGCGTTGAAAGGGGGGCTAGCGGTAGCACAGATACGCAGTATTTT
CSVERGASGSTDTQYF
>TRBJ2-3|NA|TRBV9|TRBD1
TGTGCCAGCAGCGTATTGACAGGGGGCGACACAGATACGCAGTATTTT
CASSVLTGGDTDTQYF
>TRBJ2-6|NA|TRBV19|NA
TGTGCCAGTAGTCGACTTGACGGCTCTGGGGCCAACGTCCTGACTTTC
CASSRLDGSGANVLTF
>TRBJ2-7|NA|TRBV6-5|TRBD1
TGTGCCAGCAGTCCGACGGGGACAGCCCGGAGCGAGCAGTACTTC
CASSPTGTARSEQYF
>TRBJ1-1|NA|TRBV11-2|NA
TGTGCCAGCAGCTCTGGGACAATCAACACTGAAGCTTTCTTT
CASSSGTINTEAFF
>TRBJ1-2|NA|TRBV5-1|TRBD1
TGCGCCAGCAGCAAAGGACAGGGGGAAGCTAACTATGGCTACACCTTC
CASSKGQGEANYGYTF
>TRBJ2-7|NA|TRBV7-2|NA
TGTGCCAGCAGCTCACCGGGACTTTCCTACGAGCAGTACTTC
CASSSPGLSYEQYF
>TRBJ2-2|NA|TRBV4-1|NA
TGCGCCAGCAGCCAATACAAATGGGGCGGGGATTACACCGGGGAGCTGTTTTTT
CASSQYKWGGDYTGELFF
>TRBJ1-2|once|TRBV7-8|TRBD1
TGTGCCAGCACACGGACAGGGGGCTCCTATGGCTACACCTTC
CASTRTGGSYGYTF
>TRBJ2-5|once|TRBV4-1|NA
TGCGCCAGCAGCCAAAACAGGGTGGAAGAGACCCAGTACTTC
CASSQNRVEETQYF
>TRBJ1-6|few|TRBV12-3/TRBV12-4|NA
TGTGCCAGCAGCCCACTTATGCTGTCACCCCTCCACTTT
CASSPLMLSPLHF
>TRBJ2-2|NA|TRBV11-2|NA
TGTGCCAGCAGCCCCACATTGCCGCCTCGGGGCACCGGGGAGCTGTTTTTT
CASSPTLPPRGTGELFF
>TRBJ2-3|NA|TRBV7-3|TRBD2
TGTGCCAGCAGCCCAGTGGCGGGGGGGAGCACAGATACGCAGTATTTT
CASSPVAGGSTDTQYF
>TRBJ2-2|many|TRBV5-5|TRBD1
TGTGCCAGCACCTACAGGACAGGGCTCTTGAACACCGGGGAGCTGTTTTTT
CASTYRTGLLNTGELFF
>TRBJ1-1|NA|TRBV20-1|NA
TGCAGTGCTAGTATATTGAACACTGAAGCTTTCTTT
CSASILNTEAFF
>TRBJ2-7|NA|TRBV9|TRBD1
TGTGCCAGCAGCTACCGACAGGGGGACTCCTACGAGCAGTACTTC
CASSYRQGDSYEQYF